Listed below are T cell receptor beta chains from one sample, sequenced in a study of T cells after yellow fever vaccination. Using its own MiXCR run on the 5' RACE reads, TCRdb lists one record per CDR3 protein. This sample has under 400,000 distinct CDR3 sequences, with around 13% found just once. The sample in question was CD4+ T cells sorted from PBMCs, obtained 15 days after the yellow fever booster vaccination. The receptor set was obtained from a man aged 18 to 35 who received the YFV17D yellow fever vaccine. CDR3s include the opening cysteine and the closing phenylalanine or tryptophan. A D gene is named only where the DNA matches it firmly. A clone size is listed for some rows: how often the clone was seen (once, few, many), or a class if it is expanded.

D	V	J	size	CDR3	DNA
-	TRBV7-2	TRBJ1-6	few	CASSLSTSPLHF	TGTGCCAGCAGCTTATCGACGTCACCCCTCCACTTT
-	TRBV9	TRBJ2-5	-	CASSVVGRGGQETQYF	TGTGCCAGCAGCGTAGTAGGTAGGGGTGGACAAGAGACCCAGTACTTC
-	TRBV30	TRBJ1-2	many	CARRRESNYGYTF	TGTGCCAGACGGAGGGAATCTAACTATGGCTACACCTTC
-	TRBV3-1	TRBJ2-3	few	CASSGFRGDTDTQYF	TGTGCCAGCAGCGGTTTCAGAGGAGACACAGATACGCAGTATTTT
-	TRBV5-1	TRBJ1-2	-	CASSLALGPYGYTF	TGCGCCAGCAGCTTGGCCTTGGGGCCCTATGGCTACACCTTC
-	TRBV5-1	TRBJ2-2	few	CASSLVGESTGELFF	TGCGCCAGCAGCTTGGTCGGGGAAAGCACCGGGGAGCTGTTTTTT
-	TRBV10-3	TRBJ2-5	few	CAISESTGTAQETQYF	TGTGCCATCAGTGAGTCGACAGGGACTGCACAAGAGACCCAGTACTTC
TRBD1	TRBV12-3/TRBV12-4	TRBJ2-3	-	CASSRRTGQADTQYF	TGTGCCAGCAGCCGACGAACCGGACAGGCAGATACGCAGTATTTT
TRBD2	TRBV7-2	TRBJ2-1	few	CASSFSGGGPREQFF	TGTGCCAGCAGCTTTAGCGGGGGGGGCCCACGGGAGCAGTTCTTC
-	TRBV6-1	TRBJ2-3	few	CASSSGRFPDTQYF	TGTGCCAGCAGTAGCGGTCGTTTCCCGGATACGCAGTATTTT
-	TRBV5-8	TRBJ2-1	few	CASSSGALPSYNEQFF	TGTGCCAGCAGTTCCGGGGCCCTTCCCTCCTACAATGAGCAGTTCTTC
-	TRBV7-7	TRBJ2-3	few	CASSPGEADTQYF	TGTGCCAGCAGCCCCGGAGAGGCAGATACGCAGTATTTT
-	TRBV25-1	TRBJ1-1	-	CASSEPPGEAFF	TGTGCCAGCAGTGAGCCCCCCGGCGAAGCTTTCTTT
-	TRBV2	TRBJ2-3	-	CASSDTGHTDTQYF	TGTGCCAGCAGTGACACGGGGCACACAGATACGCAGTATTTT
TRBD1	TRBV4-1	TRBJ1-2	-	CASSSPGQRDGYTF	TGCGCCAGCAGCTCTCCGGGACAGCGGGATGGCTACACCTTC
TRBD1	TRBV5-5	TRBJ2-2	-	CASSKGQANTGELFF	TGTGCCAGCAGCAAGGGACAGGCGAACACCGGGGAGCTGTTTTTT
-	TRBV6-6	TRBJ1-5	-	CASSYRGTTGGQPQHF	TGTGCCAGCAGTTATAGAGGGACAACGGGGGGGCAGCCCCAGCATTTT
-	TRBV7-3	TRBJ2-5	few	CASSLTPGMGETQYF	TGTGCCAGCAGCTTAACTCCGGGGATGGGGGAGACCCAGTACTTC
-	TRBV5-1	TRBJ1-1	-	CASSLDVLNTEAFF	TGCGCCAGCAGCTTGGATGTCCTGAACACTGAAGCTTTCTTT
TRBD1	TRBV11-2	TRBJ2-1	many	CASTREGTGVPDEQFF	TGTGCCAGCACCAGAGAAGGGACAGGGGTACCGGATGAGCAGTTCTTC
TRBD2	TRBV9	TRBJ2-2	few	CASSLRLAGLTGELFF	TGTGCCAGCAGCTTGAGACTAGCGGGTCTCACCGGGGAGCTGTTTTTT
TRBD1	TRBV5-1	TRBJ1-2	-	CASSQGQINYGYTF	TGCGCCAGCAGCCAGGGACAGATTAACTATGGCTACACCTTC
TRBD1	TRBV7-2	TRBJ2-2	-	CASRGTGEAGELFF	TGTGCCAGCAGAGGGACAGGGGAAGCCGGGGAGCTGTTTTTT
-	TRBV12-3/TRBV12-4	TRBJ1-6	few	CASSLGTDRPRLF	TGTGCCAGCAGTTTAGGGACCGACAGGCCCCGTCTCTTT
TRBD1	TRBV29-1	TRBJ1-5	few	CSVGTVEGGQPQHF	TGCAGCGTGGGGACAGTGGAGGGCGGTCAGCCCCAGCATTTT
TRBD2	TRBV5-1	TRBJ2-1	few	CASSLGTSAYNEQFF	TGCGCCAGCAGCTTGGGGACTAGCGCATACAATGAGCAGTTCTTC
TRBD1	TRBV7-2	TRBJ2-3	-	CASLGTGYTDTQYF	TGTGCCAGCCTCGGGACAGGTTACACAGATACGCAGTATTTT
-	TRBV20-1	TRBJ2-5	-	CSAHVGSLGETQYF	TGCAGTGCCCACGTGGGGTCCCTGGGTGAGACCCAGTACTTC
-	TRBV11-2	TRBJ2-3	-	CASSRQTRVIDTQYF	TGTGCCAGCAGCCGACAGACTAGGGTGATAGATACGCAGTATTTT
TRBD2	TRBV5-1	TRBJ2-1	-	CASSLRTSGNGNEQFF	TGCGCCAGCAGCCTACGGACTAGCGGGAATGGAAATGAGCAGTTCTTC
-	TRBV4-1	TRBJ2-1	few	CASSRRLRGGDNEQFF	TGCGCCAGCAGCCGAAGATTAAGGGGGGGGGACAATGAGCAGTTCTTC
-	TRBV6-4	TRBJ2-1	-	CASSESVGTYNEQFF	TGTGCCAGCAGTGAAAGTGTCGGTACCTACAATGAGCAGTTCTTC
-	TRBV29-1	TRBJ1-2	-	CSVERGTQSDGYTF	TGCAGCGTTGAACGGGGAACCCAATCGGATGGCTACACCTTC
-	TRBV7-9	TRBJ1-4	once	CASSFSPTNEKLFF	TGTGCCAGCAGCTTCAGTCCAACTAATGAAAAACTGTTTTTT
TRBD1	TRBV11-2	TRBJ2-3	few	CASSLGSGQGKTQYF	TGTGCCAGCAGCTTAGGAAGTGGACAGGGGAAGACGCAGTATTTT
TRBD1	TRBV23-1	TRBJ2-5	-	CASSQPRTGGRETQYF	TGCGCCAGCAGTCAACCAAGAACAGGGGGCCGGGAGACCCAGTACTTC